The 4 T cell receptor beta chains given below trace back to one sample, sequenced in a study of brain T cells in children with intractable seizures. The assay was immunoSEQ multiplex PCR, and TCRdb's table has in-frame clones only and misses some. Of around 80,000 clones listed, under 95% are singletons. The sequencing used peripheral blood, collected at surgery. The receptors originated from a girl under 10 years old with Rasmussen encephalitis and intractable seizures.

The chain joins TRBV28 to TRBJ1-2; D may be TRBD1 (6 bases). Trimming left V 5 bases short and J 4 bases short, with 11 bases between. The CDR3 runs to 13 residues. The germline V gene encodes CDR1 MDHEN and CDR2 SYDVKM. CDR3 region: CASSTDRLYGYTF. The CDR3 coding sequence is TGTGCCAGCAGTACGGACAGACTCTATGGCTACACCTTC.

The genes are TRBV19 and TRBJ2-7; weak D call: TRBD1 (6 bases). The germline CDR1 and CDR2 sequences are LNHDA and SQIVND (reference sequence). This CDR3 spans 12 amino acids. The V and J ends lost 1 base and 6 bases respectively, with 7 bases between them. The CDR3 here is CASSIGGGEQYF. The CDR3 coding sequence is TGTGCCAGTAGTATAGGAGGGGGCGAGCAGTACTTC. Using reference TRBV19 and TRBJ2-7 for the parts outside the CDR3, the full variable domain is DGGITQSPKYLFRKEGQNVTLSCEQNLNHDAMYWYRQDPGQGLRLIYYSQIVNDFQKGDIAEGYSVSREKKESFPLTVTSAQKNPTAFYLCASSIGGGEQYFGPGTRLTVT.

The chain's CDR3 is CASSQELGTGDYGYTF. CDR3 sequence (DNA): TGTGCCAGCAGCCAAGAGCTAGGGACAGGGGATTATGGCTACACCTTC. The V and J genes are TRBV3-1 (or the pseudogene TRBV3-2) and TRBJ1-2; 10 nucleotides line up with TRBD1. This CDR3 comprises 16 residues. Trimming at V came to 0 bases and at J to 5 bases, leaving 6 bases not matched to a gene. Germline V gives CDR1 LGHDT, CDR2 YNNKEL (reference sequence).

This clone was detected a few times. The CDR3 loop is CSVLVTGNRGSPLHF. DNA of the CDR3: TGCAGCGTTTTGGTGACAGGCAACCGTGGATCACCCCTCCACTTT. This chain connects TRBV29-1 to TRBJ1-6, with D possibly matching TRBD1 (6 bases). CDR3 length: 15 residues. V was trimmed by 5 bases and J by 10 bases, leaving 21 bases between them. From germline, CDR1 is SQVTM and CDR2 ANQGSEA.